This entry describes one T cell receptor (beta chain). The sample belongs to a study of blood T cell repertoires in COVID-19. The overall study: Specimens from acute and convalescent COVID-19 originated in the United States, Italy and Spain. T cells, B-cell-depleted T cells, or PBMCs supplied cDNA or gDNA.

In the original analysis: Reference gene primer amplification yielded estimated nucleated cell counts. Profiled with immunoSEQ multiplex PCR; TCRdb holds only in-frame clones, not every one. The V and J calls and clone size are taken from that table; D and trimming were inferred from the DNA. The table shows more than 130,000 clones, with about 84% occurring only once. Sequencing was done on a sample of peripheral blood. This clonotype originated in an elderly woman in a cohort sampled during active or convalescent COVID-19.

CDR3 sequence reads: CASSVEGTGGDEQFF. Written as DNA, the CDR3 is TGTGCCAGCAGCGTAGAAGGGACAGGGGGGGATGAGCAGTTCTTC. The V call is TRBV9, the J call TRBJ2-1, with TRBD1 matching 11 bases. CDR3 length: 15 residues. Germline V gene data show CDR1 as SGDLS and CDR2 as YYNGEE. The ends lost 0 bases at V and 8 bases at J; junction bases unmatched: 4.